These 27 T cell receptor beta chains were all obtained from the same sample, sequenced in a study of persistence of HIV-infected CD4 T cells. The libraries were made with immunoSEQ version 4 in survey mode. Libraries were prepared by immunoSEQ multiplex PCR; TCRdb keeps only in-frame clonotypes and omits some of them. The data show 25,000 to 30,000 clones, more than 75% seen once. The stimulus was lysate of CMV-infected fibroblasts, about 10 ug/mL. Sorted nonresponding memory CD4+ T cells were CD40L-negative, CD69-negative, CD45RO-high. Their specific antigens are unknown. The source material was CD4+ T cells sorted from PBMCs after roughly 19-hour stimulation, sampled from a patient who received antiretroviral therapy. These receptors all stem from an adult woman with HIV who was CMV-seropositive.

V usage is TRBV6-6 and J usage is TRBJ1-2; TRBD1 is a possible D gene (6 bases). Germline V gene lookup returns CDR1 MNHNY and CDR2 SVGAGI (reference sequence). With 6 bases removed from V and 4 bases from J, the gap between germline ends came to 24 bases. This CDR3 spans 17 amino acids. CDR3 DNA sequence: TGTGCCAGCAGCCGAACCGGCATCACAGGGACGGGCTATGGCTACACCTTC. It is translated as CASSRTGITGTGYGYTF.

The sample holds one count of this clone. CDR3 nucleotide sequence: TGTGCCAGCAGAGGACAGGGCCACGAGCAGTACTTC. It is translated as CASRGQGHEQYF. The J gene is TRBJ2-7, the V gene TRBV6-5; 8 positions agree with TRBD1. Germline V gives CDR1 MNHEY, CDR2 SVGAGI. Germline trimming cut 6 bases from V and 5 bases from J; bases unmatched to any gene: 3. CDR3 length: 12 amino acids.

The rearrangement joins TRBV18 to TRBJ1-1; D gene uncertain. This CDR3 has 15 amino acids. Between the trimmed V and J ends, which lost 5 bases and 1 base, there was a span of 14 bases. Germline V gives CDR1 KGHSH, CDR2 LQKENI. CDR3 loop: CASSRTKEGNTEAFF. DNA for the CDR3: TGTGCCAGCTCAAGAACGAAGGAGGGGAACACTGAAGCTTTCTTT.

This chain connects TRBV10-3 to TRBJ2-2, with a tentative D call TRBD1 (7 bases). V lost 8 bases, J lost 0 bases, and 10 bases lay in between. The CDR3 covers 14 residues. Germline CDR1 and CDR2: ENHRY and SYGVKD. Here the CDR3 reads CAIGGTANTGELFF. CDR3 nucleotide sequence: TGTGCCATCGGGGGGACAGCGAACACCGGGGAGCTGTTTTTT.

The chain joins TRBV19 to TRBJ2-1, with D possibly being TRBD2 (5 bases). The CDR3 is 14 residues long. The germline V and J ends were trimmed by 1 base and 8 bases, with 12 bases remaining between them. Germline loops: CDR1 LNHDA, CDR2 SQIVND (reference sequence). CDR3 nucleotides: TGTGCCAGTAGTATAGCACTAGACGGGGATGAGCAGTTCTTC. Translated, it gives CASSIALDGDEQFF.

The chain joins TRBV28 to TRBJ2-3, with D unresolved. Per germline, CDR1 MDHEN and CDR2 SYDVKM. The CDR3 is 13 amino acids. Trimming pared 8 bases from V and 3 bases from J, leaving 12 bases between. CDR3 nucleotide sequence: TGTGCCAGCCAATATATGCCGACAGATACGCAGTATTTT. Translated, it gives CASQYMPTDTQYF.

The V gene is TRBV7-9, the J gene TRBJ2-5; D is unclear. Trimming took off 3 bases at V and 1 base at J, with 0 bases between the two ends. The CDR3 loop spans 11 amino acids. Per the germline V gene, CDR1 is SEHNR and CDR2 is FQNEAQ (reference sequence). The CDR3 bases are TGTGCCAGCAGCTTCCAAGAGACCCAGTACTTC. Its translation is CASSFQETQYF.

The chain has TRBV29-1 and TRBJ1-1; D possibly corresponds to TRBD1 (5 bases). Germline V lookup: CDR1 SQVTM, CDR2 ANQGSEA. This CDR3 region has 13 residues. V was shortened by 6 bases and J by 1 base, with 12 bases between the two germline ends. The CDR3 loop is CSVIRGGNTEAFF. Written as DNA, the CDR3 is TGCAGCGTGATACGGGGGGGGAACACTGAAGCTTTCTTT.

The rearrangement joins TRBV19 to TRBJ1-2, with D uncertain. Trimming stripped 3 bases from V and 3 bases from J, with 8 bases between. Germline V gene lookup returns CDR1 LNHDA and CDR2 SQIVND (reference sequence). The CDR3 is made up of 13 amino acids. CDR3 residues: CASSIPPDYGYTF. CDR3 DNA: TGTGCCAGTAGTATCCCCCCGGACTATGGCTACACCTTC.

The rearrangement joins TRBV5-8 to TRBJ1-6; TRBD1 matches at 9 bases. Unmatched junction bases numbered 5, after V lost 1 base and J lost 9 bases. Looked up from germline, CDR1 is SGHTS and CDR2 is YDEGEE. The CDR3 length is 15 residues. In DNA form, the CDR3 reads TGTGCCAGCAGCTTGTTGGGACAGGGCCGTTCACCCCTCCACTTT. Its translation: CASSLLGQGRSPLHF.

This clone has only a few counts. This chain connects TRBV27 to TRBJ2-3; unclear D gene. Trimming left V 1 base short and J 0 bases short, with 5 bases between. The CDR3 runs to 14 residues. The V gene's germline CDR1 is MNHEY and CDR2 SMNVEV (reference sequence). The CDR3 loop is CASSLFRSTDTQYF. The CDR3 nucleotides are TGTGCCAGCAGTTTATTTCGTAGCACAGATACGCAGTATTTT.

The CDR3 nucleotides are TGTGCCAGCAGCCACGGGGACGCTAGGAATGAGCAGTTCTTC. This codes for CASSHGDARNEQFF. The chain combines TRBV3-1 (or the pseudogene TRBV3-2) with TRBJ2-1, with D perhaps TRBD1 or TRBD2 (5 bases each). The V gene lost 3 bases and the J gene lost 7 bases, with 13 bases spanning the gap. CDR1 and CDR2 (germline): LGHDT, YNNKEL (reference sequence). This CDR3 comprises 14 residues.

The chain is built from TRBV5-6 and TRBJ1-2; no clear D gene. Germline V lookup: CDR1 SGHDT, CDR2 YYEEEE. The CDR3 is 14 amino acids. Trimming stripped 6 bases from V and 5 bases from J, with 17 bases between. CDR3 sequence: CASNLLNGYYGYTF. For the CDR3, the DNA is TGTGCCAGCAACCTCTTGAACGGGTATTATGGCTACACCTTC.

This rearrangement joins TRBV5-4 to TRBJ1-2, with D maybe TRBD1 (5 bases). The V end was cut by 4 bases, the J end by 6 bases, with 10 bases between. Germline V gene lookup returns CDR1 SGHNT and CDR2 YYREEE (reference sequence). The CDR3 extends over 12 amino acids. The DNA for the CDR3 is TGTGCCAGCAGCCCAGGGAACCATGGCTACACCTTC. Translated: CASSPGNHGYTF.

This sequence joins TRBV5-1 and TRBJ2-5; TRBD2 matches 15 bases. J was trimmed by 5 bases and V by 0 bases; bases with no gene match: 2. The V gene's germline CDR1 is SGHRS and CDR2 YFSETQ. The CDR3 has 16 residues. CDR3 residues: CASSLVGLAGGETQYF. CDR3 bases: TGCGCCAGCAGCTTGGTTGGACTAGCGGGAGGGGAGACCCAGTACTTC. The full variable domain, rest sourced from reference TRBV5-1 and TRBJ2-5, is KAGVTQTPRYLIKTRGQQVTLSCSPISGHRSVSWYQQTPGQGLQFLFEYFSETQRNKGNFPGRFSGRQFSNSRSEMNVSTLELGDSALYLCASSLVGLAGGETQYFGPGTRLLVL.

This sequence joins TRBV18 and TRBJ1-5; D gene uncertain. Germline lookup yields CDR1 KGHSH and CDR2 LQKENI. CDR3 length equals 15 residues. Between the trimmed V and J ends, which lost 6 bases and 5 bases, there was a span of 17 bases. The CDR3 sequence is CASSPGITLDQPQHF. The CDR3 region has the DNA TGTGCCAGCTCGCCCGGGATCACTCTGGATCAGCCCCAGCATTTT.

By sample fraction, this clone is medium-sized (0.01 to 0.1%). The rearrangement links TRBV5-1 to TRBJ1-4; D perhaps matches TRBD1 (5 bases). The germline V and J ends were trimmed by 0 bases and 0 bases, with 6 bases remaining between them. Germline values: CDR1 SGHRS, CDR2 YFSETQ. CDR3 length: 15 residues. This CDR3 reads CASSLGTTTNEKLFF. The CDR3 nucleotides are TGCGCCAGCAGCTTGGGGACAACAACTAATGAAAAACTGTTTTTT.

CDR3 bases: TGCGCCAGCAGCTTCGTGACAGGGGGTGAGGGTGGCTACACCTTC. It encodes CASSFVTGGEGGYTF. This sequence joins TRBV5-1 and TRBJ1-2, with TRBD1 identical over 9 bases. V shed 2 bases and J 7 bases; nucleotides not matched to a gene: 9. The CDR3 loop spans 15 amino acids. The germline V gene has CDR1 SGHRS and CDR2 YFSETQ.

The chain employs TRBV9 and TRBJ1-2, with TRBD1 identical over 7 bases. The ends lost 0 bases at V and 8 bases at J; junction bases unmatched: 7. Germline values: CDR1 SGDLS, CDR2 YYNGEE. This CDR3 region has 14 residues. The CDR3, as DNA: TGTGCCAGCAGCGTAGCTACAGGGGAGGTCGGCTACACCTTC. Its translation is CASSVATGEVGYTF.

CDR3 protein: CSASGGEGDYGYTF. As DNA, the CDR3 is TGCAGTGCTAGTGGGGGCGAGGGTGACTATGGCTACACCTTC. The chain recombines TRBV20-1 with TRBJ1-2; possible D gene TRBD1, 6 bases. Between the trimmed V and J ends, which lost 3 bases and 3 bases, there was a span of 14 bases. The germline V gene encodes CDR1 DFQATT and CDR2 SNEGSKA (reference sequence). The CDR3 consists of 14 residues.

The J gene is TRBJ1-2, the V gene TRBV4-2, with D perhaps matching TRBD1 (5 bases). V gave up 0 bases and J gave up 5 bases, with 10 bases separating them. Germline CDR1 reads LGHNA; CDR2 reads YNFKEQ. The CDR3 extends over 14 amino acids. Here the CDR3 DNA reads TGTGCCAGCAGCCAAGACAGGGTCGAGTATGGCTACACCTTC. It encodes CASSQDRVEYGYTF.

This chain uses TRBV20-1 with TRBJ1-6; weak D call: TRBD1 (5 bases). CDR3 length equals 14 residues. CDR1 is DFQATT and CDR2 is SNEGSKA in the germline V gene (reference sequence). V shed 3 bases and J shed 5 bases, with 11 bases lying between them. The CDR3 protein is CSASSGQDNSPLHF. The CDR3 region has the DNA TGCAGTGCTAGTTCCGGACAAGATAATTCACCCCTCCACTTT.

The chain carries TRBV30 and TRBJ2-3, with D maybe TRBD1 (6 bases). Trimming took off 7 bases at V and 0 bases at J, with 11 bases between the two ends. Germline lookup yields CDR1 GTSNPN and CDR2 SVGIG (reference sequence). The CDR3 runs 13 residues. CDR3 DNA sequence: TGTGCCTTCGGACAGACTAGCACAGATACGCAGTATTTT. Protein product: CAFGQTSTDTQYF.

The chain carries TRBV18 and TRBJ2-7, with D perhaps TRBD1 (5 bases). Trimming left V 0 bases short and J 3 bases short, with 9 bases between. Germline V CDR1 and CDR2: KGHSH, LQKENI. The CDR3 sequence is 14 residues long. This CDR3 reads CASSPPGADYEQYF. CDR3 DNA sequence: TGTGCCAGCTCACCACCAGGGGCCGACTACGAGCAGTACTTC.

The genes are TRBV12-5 and TRBJ2-3, with 7 bases that match TRBD1. Germline CDR1 reads LGHNT; CDR2 reads FRNRAP. The length of the CDR3 is 14 residues. Trimming at V came to 1 base and at J to 4 bases, leaving 2 bases not matched to a gene. In nucleotides, the CDR3 is TGTGCTAGTGGTTTGGACACAGGGGCAGATACGCAGTATTTT. Translation gives CASGLDTGADTQYF. The full variable domain, with the rest looked up from reference TRBV12-5 and TRBJ2-3, is DARVTQTPRHKVTEMGQEVTMRCQPILGHNTVFWYRQTMMQGLELLAYFRNRAPLDDSGMPKDRFSAEMPDATLATLKIQPSEPRDSAVYFCASGLDTGADTQYFGPGTRLTVL.

The V and J genes are TRBV7-9 and TRBJ1-2; a weak D match, TRBD1 (6 bases). Trimming removed 0 bases from V and 4 bases from J, with 15 bases in between. Germline V lookup: CDR1 SEHNR, CDR2 FQNEAQ (reference sequence). This CDR3 has 16 amino acids. Written as DNA, the CDR3 is TGTGCCAGCAGCTTAGCGGGCTCGGGGGGCGGCTATGGCTACACCTTC. Translating gives CASSLAGSGGGYGYTF.

The count of this clone is one. The chain links TRBV25-1 to TRBJ1-6; TRBD1 is a possible D gene (6 bases). Trimming stripped 3 bases from V and 4 bases from J, with 10 bases between. There are 15 residues in the CDR3. CDR1 and CDR2 from the germline V gene are MGHDK and SYGVNS. The DNA of the CDR3 is TGTGCCAGCAGTGACGGACAGATTTATAATTCACCCCTCCACTTT. Protein: CASSDGQIYNSPLHF.